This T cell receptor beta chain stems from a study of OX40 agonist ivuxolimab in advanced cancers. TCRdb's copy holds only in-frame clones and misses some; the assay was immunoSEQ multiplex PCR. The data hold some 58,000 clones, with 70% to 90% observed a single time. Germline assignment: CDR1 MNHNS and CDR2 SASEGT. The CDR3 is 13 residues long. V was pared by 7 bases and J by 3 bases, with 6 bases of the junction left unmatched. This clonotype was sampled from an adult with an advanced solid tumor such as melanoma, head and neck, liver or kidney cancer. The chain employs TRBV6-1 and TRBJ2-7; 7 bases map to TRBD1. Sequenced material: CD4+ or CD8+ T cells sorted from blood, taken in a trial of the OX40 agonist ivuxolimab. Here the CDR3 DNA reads TGTGCCAGCAACGAAGGGACAGTCTACGAGCAGTACTTC. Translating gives CASNEGTVYEQYF.